This T cell receptor beta chain was found in a study of blood T cells in healthy people across ages. This CDR3 has 15 residues. Between the trimmed V and J ends, which lost 6 bases and 0 bases, there was a span of 12 bases. Germline V gene sequence: CDR1 WSHSY, CDR2 SAAADI. With a J-beta primer mix and a sample-barcoded 5' primer, a second PCR ran roughly 7 to 11 cycles. TCRdb recomputed calls from the 5' RACE reads with MiXCR, one row per CDR3 protein. The table includes 1,300,000 or so distinct CDR3 sequences, around 55% detected once. V gene TRBV10-2 combines with J gene TRBJ2-1; D remains ambiguous. The TCR originated in a man aged 18 to 30 in good health. Sample: blood. The DNA for the CDR3 is TGCGCCAGCAGCAATCTGAAGAGCTCCTACAATGAGCAGTTCTTC. Protein product: CASSNLKSSYNEQFF.